This TCR beta chain was sequenced in a study of regulatory T cells in long-lasting Graves disease. Study-level results: Accuracy could have been hurt by small sample size.

About this clonotype: Its specificity is not known.

Regarding time point: persistent/refractory GD, antithyroid drugs over 5 years with positive TRAb. Generation of the TCR library employed RNA extracted from PBMCs. Assembly of TCR beta libraries relied on iRepertoire HTBI primers together with Arm-PCR of CDR3 regions. How the authors handled the data: Spanning all samples, the identified segments comprised around 60 TRBV and approximately 15 TRBJ. TCRdb processed the multiplex PCR reads anew with MiXCR; each CDR3 protein has one entry. The authors' filters were not applied to this entry. The top ten clones hold roughly 46% of a sample with hundreds of thousands of distinct CDR3 sequences, about 30% of them seen once. Sequenced material: peripheral blood mononuclear cells (PBMCs), taken when the disease was refractory, from a patient treated with antithyroid drugs. This TCR derives from a female donor with Graves disease.

CDR3 nucleotide sequence: TGTGCCTGGAGTGTACTAGGAAACACCATATATTTT. It is translated as CAWSVLGNTIYF. This rearrangement joins TRBV30 to TRBJ1-3; D unresolved. Germline CDR1 reads GTSNPN; CDR2 reads SVGIG (reference sequence). The CDR3 spans 12 residues. V was cut by 0 bases and J by 4 bases, with 4 bases left in between.